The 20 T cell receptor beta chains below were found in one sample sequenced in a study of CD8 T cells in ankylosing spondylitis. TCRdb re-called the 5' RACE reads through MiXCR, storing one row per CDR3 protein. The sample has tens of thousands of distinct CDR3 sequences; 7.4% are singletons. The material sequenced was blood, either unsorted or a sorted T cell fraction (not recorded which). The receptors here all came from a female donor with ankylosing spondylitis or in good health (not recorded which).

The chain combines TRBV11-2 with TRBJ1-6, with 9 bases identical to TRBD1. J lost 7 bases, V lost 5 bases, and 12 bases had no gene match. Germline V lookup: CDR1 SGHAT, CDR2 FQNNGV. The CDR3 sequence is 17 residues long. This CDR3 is CASSTRLGGTGNSPLHF. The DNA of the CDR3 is TGTGCCAGCAGCACGAGACTCGGAGGGACAGGGAATTCACCCCTCCACTTT. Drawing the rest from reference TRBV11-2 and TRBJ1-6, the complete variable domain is EAGVAQSPRYKIIEKRQSVAFWCNPISGHATLYWYQQILGQGPKLLIQFQNNGVVDDSQLPKDRFSAERLKGVDSTLKIQPAKLEDSAVYLCASSTRLGGTGNSPLHFGNGTRLTVT.

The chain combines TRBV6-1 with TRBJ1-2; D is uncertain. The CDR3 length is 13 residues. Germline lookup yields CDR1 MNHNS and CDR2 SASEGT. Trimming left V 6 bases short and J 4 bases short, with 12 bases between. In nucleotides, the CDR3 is TGTGCCAGCAGGATAAAAGGAATCTATGGCTACACCTTC. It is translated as CASRIKGIYGYTF.

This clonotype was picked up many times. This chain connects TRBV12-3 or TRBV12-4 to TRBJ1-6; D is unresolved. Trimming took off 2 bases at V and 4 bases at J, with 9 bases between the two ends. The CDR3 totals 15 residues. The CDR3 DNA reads TGTGCCAGCAGTTTAAAGAGGACTTATAATTCACCCCTCCACTTT. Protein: CASSLKRTYNSPLHF.

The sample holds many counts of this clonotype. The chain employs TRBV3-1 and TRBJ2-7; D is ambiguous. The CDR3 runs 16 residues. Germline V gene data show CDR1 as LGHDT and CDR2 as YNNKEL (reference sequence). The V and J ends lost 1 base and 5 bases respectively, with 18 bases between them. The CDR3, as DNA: TGTGCCAGCAGCCAAGGCCCCGTTGGTGAGGTGGACGAGCAGTACTTC. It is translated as CASSQGPVGEVDEQYF.

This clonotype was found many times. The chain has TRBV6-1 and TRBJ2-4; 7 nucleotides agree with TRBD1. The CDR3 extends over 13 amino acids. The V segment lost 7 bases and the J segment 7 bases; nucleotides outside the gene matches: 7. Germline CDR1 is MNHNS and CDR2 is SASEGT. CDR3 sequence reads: CASTMTGSNIQYF. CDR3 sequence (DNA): TGTGCCAGCACAATGACAGGGTCCAACATTCAGTACTTC.

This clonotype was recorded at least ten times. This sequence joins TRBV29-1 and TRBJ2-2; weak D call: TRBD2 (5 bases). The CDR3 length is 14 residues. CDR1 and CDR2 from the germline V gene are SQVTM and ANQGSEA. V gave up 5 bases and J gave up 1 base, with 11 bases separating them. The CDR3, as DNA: TGCAGCGTTATTAGGGAGTTGAACACCGGGGAGCTGTTTTTT. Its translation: CSVIRELNTGELFF.

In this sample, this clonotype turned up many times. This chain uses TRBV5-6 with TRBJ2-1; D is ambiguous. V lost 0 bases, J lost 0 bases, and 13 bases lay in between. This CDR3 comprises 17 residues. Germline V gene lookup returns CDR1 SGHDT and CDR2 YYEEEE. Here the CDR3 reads CASSLGAGPSSYNEQFF. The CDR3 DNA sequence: TGTGCCAGCAGCTTGGGGGCAGGCCCAAGCTCCTACAATGAGCAGTTCTTC.

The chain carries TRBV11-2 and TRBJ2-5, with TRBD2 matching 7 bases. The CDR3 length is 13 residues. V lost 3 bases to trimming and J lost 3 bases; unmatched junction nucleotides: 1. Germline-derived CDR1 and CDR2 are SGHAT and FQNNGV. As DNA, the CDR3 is TGTGCCAGCAGCTTCGCGGGGGAAGAGACCCAGTACTTC. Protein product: CASSFAGEETQYF. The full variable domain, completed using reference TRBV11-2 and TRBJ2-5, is EAGVAQSPRYKIIEKRQSVAFWCNPISGHATLYWYQQILGQGPKLLIQFQNNGVVDDSQLPKDRFSAERLKGVDSTLKIQPAKLEDSAVYLCASSFAGEETQYFGPGTRLLVL.

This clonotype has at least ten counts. CDR3 loop: CASSLRASARSVSGNTIYF. The CDR3 coding sequence is TGTGCCAGCAGCTTACGTGCTTCCGCCCGGTCGGTCTCTGGAAACACCATATATTTT. The chain is built from TRBV7-7 and TRBJ1-3; no definite D call. The CDR3 is 19 amino acids. From germline, CDR1 is SSHAT and CDR2 FNYEAQ (reference sequence). V was shortened by 2 bases and J by 0 bases, with 20 bases between the two germline ends.

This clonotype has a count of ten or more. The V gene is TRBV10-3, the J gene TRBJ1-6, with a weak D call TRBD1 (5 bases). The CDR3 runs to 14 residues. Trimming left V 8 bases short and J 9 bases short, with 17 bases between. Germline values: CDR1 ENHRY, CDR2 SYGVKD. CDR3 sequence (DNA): TGTGCCATCTCTGCGGGCAGGGAGAGTTCACCCCTCCACTTT. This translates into CAISAGRESSPLHF.

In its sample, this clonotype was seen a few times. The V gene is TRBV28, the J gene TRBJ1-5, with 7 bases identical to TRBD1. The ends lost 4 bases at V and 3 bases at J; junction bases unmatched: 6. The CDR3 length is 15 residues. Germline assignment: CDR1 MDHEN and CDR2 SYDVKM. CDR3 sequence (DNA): TGTGCCAGCAGTTGGGGGACAGAGACCAATCAGCCCCAGCATTTT. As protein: CASSWGTETNQPQHF.

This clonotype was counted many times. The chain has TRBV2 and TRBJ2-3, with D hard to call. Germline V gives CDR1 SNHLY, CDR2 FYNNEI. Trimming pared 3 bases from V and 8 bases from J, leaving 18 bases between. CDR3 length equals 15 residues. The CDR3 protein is CASSDSLNRSGTQYF. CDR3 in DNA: TGTGCCAGCAGTGACTCGCTAAACCGGTCTGGTACGCAGTATTTT.

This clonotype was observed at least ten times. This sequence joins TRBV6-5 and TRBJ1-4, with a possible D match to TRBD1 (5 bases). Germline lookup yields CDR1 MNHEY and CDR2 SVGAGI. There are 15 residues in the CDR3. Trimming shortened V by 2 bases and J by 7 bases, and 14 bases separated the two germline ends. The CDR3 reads CASSYGQGLGEKLFF. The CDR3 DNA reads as TGTGCCAGCAGTTACGGTCAGGGTTTGGGTGAAAAACTGTTTTTT.

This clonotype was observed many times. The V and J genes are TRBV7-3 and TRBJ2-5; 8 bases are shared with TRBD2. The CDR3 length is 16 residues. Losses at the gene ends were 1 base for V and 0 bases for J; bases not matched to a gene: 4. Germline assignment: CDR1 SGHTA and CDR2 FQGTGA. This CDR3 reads CASSLKSGGNQETQYF. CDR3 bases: TGTGCCAGCAGCTTAAAAAGCGGGGGAAACCAAGAGACCCAGTACTTC.

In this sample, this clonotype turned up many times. The CDR3: CSAIRQGAGDEKLFF. In DNA form, the CDR3 reads TGCAGTGCGATTCGGCAGGGGGCAGGCGATGAAAAACTGTTTTTT. This chain uses TRBV20-1 with TRBJ1-4; 8 bases map to TRBD1. The CDR3 has 15 residues. CDR1 is DFQATT and CDR2 is SNEGSKA in the germline V gene (reference sequence). V gave up 6 bases and J gave up 6 bases; unmatched junction bases: 12.

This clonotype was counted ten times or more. The CDR3 loop reads CSVRGSGGKSRNTEAFF. For the CDR3, the DNA is TGCAGCGTTCGGGGCTCAGGGGGCAAGAGTAGGAACACTGAAGCTTTCTTT. This chain uses TRBV29-1 with TRBJ1-1; 8 bases are shared with TRBD1. The CDR3 spans 17 residues. Germline trimming cut 5 bases from V and 1 base from J; bases unmatched to any gene: 15. Germline V gene lookup returns CDR1 SQVTM and CDR2 ANQGSEA.

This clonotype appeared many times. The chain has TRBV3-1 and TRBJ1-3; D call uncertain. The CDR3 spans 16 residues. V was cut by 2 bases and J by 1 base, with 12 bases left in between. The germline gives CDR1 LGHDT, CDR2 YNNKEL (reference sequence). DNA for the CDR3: TGTGCCAGCAGCCAATCCCCACGAGGGTCTGGAAACACCATATATTTT. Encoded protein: CASSQSPRGSGNTIYF.

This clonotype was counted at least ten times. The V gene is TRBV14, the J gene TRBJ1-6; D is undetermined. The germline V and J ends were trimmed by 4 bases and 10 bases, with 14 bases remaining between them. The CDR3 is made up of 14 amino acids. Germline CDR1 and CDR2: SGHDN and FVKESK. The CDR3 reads CASSLRTGGSPLHF. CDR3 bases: TGTGCCAGCAGCCTTCGGACGGGTGGGTCACCCCTCCACTTT.

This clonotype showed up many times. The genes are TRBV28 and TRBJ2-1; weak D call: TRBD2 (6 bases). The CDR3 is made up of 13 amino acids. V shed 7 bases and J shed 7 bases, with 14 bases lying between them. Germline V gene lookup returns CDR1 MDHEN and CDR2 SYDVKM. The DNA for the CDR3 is TGTGCCAGCACCTTATACGGGGGTAATGAGCAGTTCTTC. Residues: CASTLYGGNEQFF.

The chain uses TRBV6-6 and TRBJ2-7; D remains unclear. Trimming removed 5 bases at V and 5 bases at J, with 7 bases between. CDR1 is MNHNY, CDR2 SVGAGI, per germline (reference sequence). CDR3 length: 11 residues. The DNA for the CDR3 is TGTGCCAGCAGTCCTACCAACGAGCAGTACTTC. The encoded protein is CASSPTNEQYF.